Sequencing of this T cell receptor beta chain was carried out in a study of CD8 T cells in ankylosing spondylitis. Study-wide results and caveats: Prior work had noted some motif variants in reactive arthritis blood and synovial fluid. Within ankylosing spondylitis blood, a TCR beta motif made up of eight or nine highly homologous variants appeared to be characteristic. Reportedly, significant enrichment of disease-linked clones occurred in matched ankylosing spondylitis synovial fluid.

This clonotype was recorded many times. Its antigen remains unknown. Library preparation for TCR beta used quantitative 5'-RACE with molecular barcodes. MiXCR was run by TCRdb on the 5' RACE reads, yielding one entry per CDR3 protein. In the table there are roughly 200,000 distinct CDR3 sequences, roughly 25% of which are singletons. There are 15 residues in the CDR3. CDR1 is DFQATT and CDR2 is SNEGSKA in the germline V gene (reference sequence). The V and J ends lost 4 bases and 2 bases respectively, with 16 bases between them. The clonotype comes from a male donor with ankylosing spondylitis or in good health (not recorded which). Sequences were obtained from blood, either unsorted or a sorted T cell fraction (not recorded which). The chain joins TRBV20-1 to TRBJ2-3; D possibly matches TRBD1 or TRBD2 (5 bases each). The CDR3 region is CSAIRPGTDTDTQYF. The CDR3 region has the DNA TGCAGTGCTATTCGGCCCGGGACGGACACAGATACGCAGTATTTT.